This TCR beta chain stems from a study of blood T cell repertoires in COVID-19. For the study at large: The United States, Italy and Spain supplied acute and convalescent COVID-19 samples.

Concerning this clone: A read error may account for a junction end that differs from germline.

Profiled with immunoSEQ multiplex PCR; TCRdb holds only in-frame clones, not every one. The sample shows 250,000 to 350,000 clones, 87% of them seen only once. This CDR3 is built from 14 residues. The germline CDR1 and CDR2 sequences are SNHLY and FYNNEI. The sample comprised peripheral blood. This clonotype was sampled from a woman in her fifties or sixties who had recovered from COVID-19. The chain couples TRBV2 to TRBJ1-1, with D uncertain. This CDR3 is CASRADIPNAEAFF. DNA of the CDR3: TGTGCCAGCAGGGCTGACATTCCGAACGCTGAAGCTTTCTTT.